The 28 T cell receptor beta chains reported below all come from one sample, sequenced in a study of blood T cell repertoires in COVID-19. Clones were read by immunoSEQ multiplex PCR, and TCRdb kept only the in-frame ones, dropping some. This table has 75,000 to 95,000 clones, more than 65% appearing once. Sequencing was done on a sample of peripheral blood. The receptors were gathered from a woman of 80 years or more with active or convalescent COVID-19.

The chain carries TRBV19 and TRBJ2-2, with 10 bases fitting TRBD2. Germline CDR1 is LNHDA and CDR2 is SQIVND (reference sequence). The trim removed 7 bases at V and 5 bases at J, leaving 7 bases unmatched. CDR3 length equals 15 residues. The CDR3 DNA follows: TGTGCCAGTAAGATAGCGGGAGGCCTAACCGGGGAGCTGTTTTTT. It is translated as CASKIAGGLTGELFF. Using reference TRBV19 and TRBJ2-2 for the parts outside the CDR3, the full variable domain is DGGITQSPKYLFRKEGQNVTLSCEQNLNHDAMYWYRQDPGQGLRLIYYSQIVNDFQKGDIAEGYSVSREKKESFPLTVTSAQKNPTAFYLCASKIAGGLTGELFFGEGSRLTVL.

This rearrangement joins TRBV7-2 to TRBJ2-1; a possible D gene is TRBD1 (6 bases). Germline lookup yields CDR1 SGHTA and CDR2 FQGNSA. The CDR3 length is 16 residues. The V gene lost 1 base and the J gene lost 4 bases, with 14 bases spanning the gap. The CDR3 DNA reads TGTGCCAGCAGCTTAGAGGGGAGTAGGGGGTACAATGAGCAGTTCTTC. Amino acids: CASSLEGSRGYNEQFF.

V usage is TRBV24-1 and J usage is TRBJ2-7, with 8 nucleotides matching TRBD1. J was trimmed by 2 bases and V by 4 bases; bases with no gene match: 6. The CDR3 consists of 15 residues. CDR1 and CDR2 from the germline V gene are KGHDR and SFDVKD. In nucleotides, the CDR3 is TGTGCCACCAGTGAGGATGGGACAGGCACCTACGAGCAGTACTTC. Amino acid sequence: CATSEDGTGTYEQYF.

The V and J genes are TRBV6-5 and TRBJ2-2; TRBD2 might be the D (5 bases). Germline assignment: CDR1 MNHEY and CDR2 SVGAGI. The CDR3 sequence is 14 residues long. Trimming removed 6 bases from V and 0 bases from J, with 8 bases in between. CDR3 nucleotides: TGTGCCAGCAGCGGACTGGCGAACACCGGGGAGCTGTTTTTT. It encodes CASSGLANTGELFF.

This clone has more than one count but fewer than ten. This CDR3 is CASSEAERGQYEQYF. For the CDR3, the DNA is TGTGCCAGCAGTGAAGCCGAGCGGGGCCAGTACGAGCAGTACTTC. This chain links TRBV2 with TRBJ2-7, with 7 bases aligning to TRBD2. From germline, CDR1 is SNHLY and CDR2 FYNNEI. The CDR3 runs 15 residues. The V segment lost 0 bases and the J segment 4 bases; nucleotides outside the gene matches: 6.

CDR3 sequence (DNA): TGTGCCAGCAGTTCCGATAGCGGGGGGACCTCCTACAATGAGCAGTTCTTC. Protein sequence: CASSSDSGGTSYNEQFF. V and J are TRBV6-2 or TRBV6-3 and TRBJ2-1, with 10 nucleotides matching TRBD2. The J segment lost 0 bases and the V segment lost 4 bases, leaving 6 bases of the junction unmatched. This CDR3 has 17 residues. CDR1 and CDR2 (germline): MNHEY, SVGEGT.

The chain is built from TRBV7-2 and TRBJ1-2; TRBD1 agrees at 8 bases. The germline gives CDR1 SGHTA, CDR2 FQGNSA. CDR3 size: 15 residues. V lost 2 bases to trimming and J lost 5 bases; unmatched junction nucleotides: 7. The CDR3 here is CASSLSSGTGYGYTF. The CDR3 bases are TGTGCCAGCAGCTTAAGTTCCGGGACAGGATATGGCTACACCTTC.

The genes are TRBV18 and TRBJ2-1, with 8 bases lining up with TRBD2. Germline V CDR1 and CDR2: KGHSH, LQKENI. This CDR3 is 16 amino acids long. After removal of 0 bases from V and 7 bases from J, the junction contained 8 bases not matched to a gene. The CDR3 reads CASSPPFAGGANEQFF. Here the CDR3 DNA reads TGTGCCAGCTCACCACCATTTGCCGGGGGGGCGAATGAGCAGTTCTTC.

The chain has TRBV29-1 and TRBJ1-3; TRBD1 is a possible D gene (6 bases). Germline V gives CDR1 SQVTM, CDR2 ANQGSEA. Trimming took 6 bases from V and 2 from J, leaving 11 bases between them. The CDR3 totals 13 residues. In DNA, the CDR3 is TGCAGCGTGTCCGGGACAACTGGAAACACCATATATTTT. It translates to CSVSGTTGNTIYF.

The V and J genes are TRBV28 and TRBJ2-4; 7 nucleotides agree with TRBD1. The trim removed 5 bases at V and 7 bases at J, leaving 8 bases unmatched. This CDR3 has 14 amino acids. Germline V gives CDR1 MDHEN, CDR2 SYDVKM. The CDR3 DNA follows: TGTGCCAGCAGTAACCCAGGGGGTGAGAACATTCAGTACTTC. This translates into CASSNPGGENIQYF. Together with reference TRBV28 and TRBJ2-4, the CDR3 gives the full variable domain: DVKVTQSSRYLVKRTGEKVFLECVQDMDHENMFWYRQDPGLGLRLIYFSYDVKMKEKGDIPEGYSVSREKKERFSLILESASTNQTSMYLCASSNPGGENIQYFGAGTRLSVL.

The rearrangement links TRBV7-2 to TRBJ1-2; tentatively, D is TRBD1 (5 bases). The germline V and J ends were trimmed by 6 bases and 0 bases, with 14 bases remaining between them. This CDR3 comprises 15 residues. Germline CDR1 is SGHTA and CDR2 is FQGNSA. As DNA, the CDR3 is TGTGCCAGCAGGCCTGGGGAGGGGACTAACTATGGCTACACCTTC. It is translated as CASRPGEGTNYGYTF. Combining the CDR3 with reference TRBV7-2 and TRBJ1-2 gives the whole variable domain GAGVSQSPSNKVTEKGKDVELRCDPISGHTALYWYRQSLGQGLEFLIYFQGNSAPDKSGLPSDRFSAERTGGSVSTLTIQRTQQEDSAVYLCASRPGEGTNYGYTFGSGTRLTVV.

This clone was seen a few times. The chain has TRBV28 and TRBJ1-5; TRBD1 matches 8 bases. V gave up 4 bases and J gave up 4 bases; unmatched junction bases: 6. The germline V gene has CDR1 MDHEN and CDR2 SYDVKM. The CDR3 is 15 amino acids. The CDR3 DNA follows: TGTGCCAGCAGTTCCCCTGGGACAGGAAATCAGCCCCAGCATTTT. Its protein is CASSSPGTGNQPQHF.

The V and J genes are TRBV5-8 and TRBJ2-7, with a weak D call TRBD1 (6 bases). The CDR3 consists of 15 residues. Germline V gene sequence: CDR1 SGHTS, CDR2 YDEGEE. V lost 4 bases and J lost 3, with 17 bases in between. Here the CDR3 reads CASSPRGTIIYEQYF. For the CDR3, the DNA is TGTGCCAGCAGCCCACGTGGGACAATTATCTACGAGCAGTACTTC.

The genes are TRBV29-1 and TRBJ2-3, with D unresolved. Germline V gene data show CDR1 as SQVTM and CDR2 as ANQGSEA. Trimming shortened V by 4 bases and J by 0 bases, and 11 bases separated the two germline ends. The CDR3 has 14 residues. The CDR3 is CSVVAFPSTDTQYF. CDR3 nucleotide sequence: TGCAGCGTTGTGGCCTTTCCTAGCACAGATACGCAGTATTTT.

The chain uses TRBV6-2 or TRBV6-3 and TRBJ2-2; 8 positions match TRBD2. Germline V gene data show CDR1 as MNHEY and CDR2 as SVGEGT. The CDR3 runs to 14 residues. Trimming at V came to 6 bases and at J to 6 bases, leaving 6 bases not matched to a gene. The DNA for the CDR3 is TGTGCCAGCAGATACAGCGGGAGAGCCGGGGAGCTGTTTTTT. As protein: CASRYSGRAGELFF.

V is TRBV6-5 and J is TRBJ1-2, with TRBD1 identical over 7 bases. The CDR3 is made up of 14 amino acids. The germline CDR1 and CDR2 sequences are MNHEY and SVGAGI. Losses at the gene ends were 6 bases for V and 4 bases for J; bases not matched to a gene: 8. CDR3 bases: TGTGCCAGCAGCCTCCTCGGGACAGTCTATGGCTACACCTTC. This codes for CASSLLGTVYGYTF.

The chain couples TRBV21-1 to TRBJ2-2; TRBD2 was called by the table and not checked on the DNA. TRBV21-1 constitutes a pseudogene. This CDR3 region has 16 residues. Here the CDR3 reads CASSKGPGALAGELFF. The CDR3 region has the DNA TGTGCCAGCAGCAAAGGACCGGGAGCGCTCGCCGGGGAGCTGTTTTTT.

The rearrangement uses TRBV19 and TRBJ1-3; D is possibly TRBD1 (5 bases). V dropped 6 bases and J dropped 4 bases, with 22 bases sitting between them. CDR1 and CDR2 from the germline V gene are LNHDA and SQIVND (reference sequence). CDR3 length: 17 residues. The CDR3 loop reads CASSLLNRGAGGNTIYF. The CDR3 coding sequence is TGTGCCAGTAGCCTCCTCAACCGGGGCGCGGGAGGAAACACCATATATTTT.

The chain's CDR3 is CASSLRGLEGYEQYF. The CDR3 region has the DNA TGTGCCAGCAGTTTACGGGGACTAGAAGGGTACGAGCAGTACTTC. The gene calls are TRBV27 and TRBJ2-7; TRBD2 aligns across 8 bases. Germline V gives CDR1 MNHEY, CDR2 SMNVEV (reference sequence). CDR3 size: 15 residues. Unmatched junction bases numbered 7, after V lost 2 bases and J lost 4 bases.

The chain carries TRBV5-4 and TRBJ2-5, with 8 nucleotides matching TRBD1. Germline V gene sequence: CDR1 SGHNT, CDR2 YYREEE (reference sequence). The CDR3 runs 16 residues. V lost 3 bases and J lost 5; bases outside the gene matches: 12. The CDR3 region is CASSWGQGAGQETQYF. CDR3 nucleotides: TGTGCCAGCAGCTGGGGGCAGGGGGCCGGTCAGGAGACCCAGTACTTC.

V gene TRBV18 combines with J gene TRBJ1-1; D ambiguous. This CDR3 comprises 13 residues. The germline V gene has CDR1 KGHSH and CDR2 LQKENI. Trimming left V 5 bases short and J 2 bases short, with 9 bases between. This CDR3 reads CASSENLNTEAFF. The CDR3 nucleotides read TGTGCCAGCTCAGAAAACTTAAACACTGAAGCTTTCTTT.

The V and J genes are TRBV27 and TRBJ1-2, with D unclear. The V gene's germline CDR1 is MNHEY and CDR2 SMNVEV (reference sequence). The CDR3 spans 14 residues. Trimming took off 5 bases at V and 8 bases at J, with 18 bases between the two ends. The CDR3 bases are TGTGCCAGCAGTACCGTACCCGGGGTGCGGGGCTACACCTTC. This sequence encodes CASSTVPGVRGYTF.

In its sample, this clone was seen a few times. This chain connects TRBV10-2 to TRBJ1-1; D remains ambiguous. Trimming pared 7 bases from V and 0 bases from J, leaving 9 bases between. The CDR3 contains 13 residues. Germline V gene data show CDR1 as WSHSY and CDR2 as SAAADI. CDR3 in amino acids: CASTLTLNTEAFF. CDR3 DNA: TGCGCCAGCACCCTGACACTGAACACTGAAGCTTTCTTT.

The V and J genes are TRBV7-2 and TRBJ1-6; TRBD1 agrees at 7 bases. The CDR3 extends over 14 amino acids. Germline CDR1 and CDR2: SGHTA and FQGNSA. The V and J ends lost 5 bases and 9 bases, in that order; junction bases with no gene match: 7. CDR3 sequence reads: CASSPTGKSSPLHF. The CDR3, as DNA: TGTGCCAGCAGCCCGACAGGGAAATCTTCACCCCTCCACTTT.

The chain has TRBV6-4 and TRBJ2-2, with D possibly being TRBD1 (5 bases). The CDR3 length is 16 residues. CDR1 and CDR2 (germline): MRHNA, SNTAGT. V was shortened by 6 bases and J by 1 base, with 15 bases between the two germline ends. As DNA, the CDR3 is TGTGCCAGCAGCGCGAAGTGGGGCTTGAACACCGGGGAGCTGTTTTTT. This codes for CASSAKWGLNTGELFF.

This sequence joins TRBV18 and TRBJ1-1, with D possibly TRBD1 on 5 matching bases. Germline V lookup: CDR1 KGHSH, CDR2 LQKENI. The CDR3 consists of 14 residues. Trimming took off 2 bases at V and 5 bases at J, with 12 bases between the two ends. In DNA, the CDR3 is TGTGCCAGCTCACCAATGGGGCTAGGTACTGAAGCTTTCTTT. It encodes CASSPMGLGTEAFF.

The chain recombines TRBV2 with TRBJ1-5; D perhaps matches TRBD1 (6 bases). With 8 bases removed from V and 5 bases from J, the gap between germline ends came to 13 bases. The CDR3 runs 13 residues. CDR1 SNHLY and CDR2 FYNNEI come from the germline V gene. CDR3 amino acids: CASGGQSYQPQHF. DNA of the CDR3: TGTGCCAGCGGTGGACAGTCGTATCAGCCCCAGCATTTT. Full variable domain (remainder filled in from reference TRBV2 and TRBJ1-5): EPEVTQTPSHQVTQMGQEVILRCVPISNHLYFYWYRQILGQKVEFLVSFYNNEISEKSEIFDDQFSVERPDGSNFTLKIRSTKLEDSAMYFCASGGQSYQPQHFGDGTRLSIL.

This chain links TRBV5-5 with TRBJ2-5, with 12 bases fitting TRBD2. Germline V CDR1 and CDR2: SGHKS, YYEKEE (reference sequence). The CDR3 runs 17 residues. The J segment lost 2 bases and the V segment lost 3 bases, leaving 8 bases of the junction unmatched. The CDR3 nucleotides are TGTGCCAGCAGCTACCCGACTAGCGGGGGCCCTCAAGAGACCCAGTACTTC. Translated, it gives CASSYPTSGGPQETQYF.